What follows is one T cell receptor beta chain and its context. The data are from a study of OX40 agonist ivuxolimab in advanced cancers. Generated by immunoSEQ multiplex PCR, the TCRdb table keeps only in-frame clones and is missing some. This table has about 15,000 clones, roughly three quarters appearing once. The CDR3 extends over 16 amino acids. CDR1 and CDR2 (germline): MDHEN, SYDVKM. The V end lost 4 bases, the J end lost 1 base, and 17 bases lay between the germline ends. This sample comprised CD4+ or CD8+ T cells sorted from blood, obtained in a trial of the OX40 agonist ivuxolimab. The J gene is TRBJ2-7, the V gene TRBV28, with TRBD1 as a possible D gene (6 bases). The sequence was obtained from an adult with an advanced solid tumor such as melanoma, head and neck, liver or kidney cancer. This CDR3 is CASSSPAKQGSYEQYF. The DNA for the CDR3 is TGTGCCAGCAGTTCCCCGGCCAAACAGGGTTCCTACGAGCAGTACTTC.